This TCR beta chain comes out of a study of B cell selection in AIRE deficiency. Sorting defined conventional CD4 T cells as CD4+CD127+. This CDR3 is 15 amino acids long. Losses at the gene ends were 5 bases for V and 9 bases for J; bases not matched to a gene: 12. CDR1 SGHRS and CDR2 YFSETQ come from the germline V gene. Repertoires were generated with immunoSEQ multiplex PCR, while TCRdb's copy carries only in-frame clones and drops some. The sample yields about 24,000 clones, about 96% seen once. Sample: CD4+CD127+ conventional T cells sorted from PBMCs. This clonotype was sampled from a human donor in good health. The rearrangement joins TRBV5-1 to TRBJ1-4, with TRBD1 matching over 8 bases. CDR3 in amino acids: CASRLPGQEAQKLFF. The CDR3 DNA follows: TGCGCCAGCAGGCTACCGGGACAGGAAGCACAAAAACTGTTTTTT. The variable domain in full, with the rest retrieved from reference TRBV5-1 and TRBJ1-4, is KAGVTQTPRYLIKTRGQQVTLSCSPISGHRSVSWYQQTPGQGLQFLFEYFSETQRNKGNFPGRFSGRQFSNSRSEMNVSTLELGDSALYLCASRLPGQEAQKLFFGSGTQLSVL.